The clone carrying this T cell receptor beta chain has a single count. Its antigen is unidentified. This sample is drawn from a study of OX40 agonist ivuxolimab in advanced cancers. Study as a whole: Hepatocellular carcinoma, melanoma, renal cell or head and neck cancer affected the dose-escalation patients.

Using immunoSEQ multiplex PCR, the repertoire was profiled, and TCRdb retains in-frame clones only, with some absent. This sample has around 100,000 clones, with roughly 90% found just once. Findings of the study overall: Circulating CD4+ and CD8+ T cells showed clonal expansion by week 6 at 0.1 to 3.0 mg/kg. Compared with CD4+, CD8+ T cells on average had more expanded clones.

Trimming stripped 1 base from V and 13 bases from J, with 11 bases between. Germline V CDR1 and CDR2: SGHTA, FQGNSA. The CDR3 extends over 11 amino acids. This chain connects TRBV7-2 to TRBJ2-7; D unclear. The receptor comes from an adult with an advanced solid tumor such as melanoma, head and neck, liver or kidney cancer. Source: CD4+ or CD8+ T cells sorted from blood, taken in a trial of the OX40 agonist ivuxolimab. Written as DNA, the CDR3 is TGTGCCAGCAGCTTAGAAAAGGTCCTTTACTTC. Residues: CASSLEKVLYF.